The 32 T cell receptor beta chains reported below all come from one sample, sequenced in a study of blood T cells in healthy people across ages. A second PCR, run for about 7 to 11 cycles, used a sample-barcoded 5' primer plus a J-beta primer mix. Via MiXCR, TCRdb re-called the 5' RACE reads, giving one row per CDR3 protein. This table has about 680,000 distinct CDR3 sequences, roughly 50% appearing once. Source material: blood. The receptor set was obtained from a woman aged 55-75 years in good health.

This clonotype was counted only a few times. The chain combines TRBV7-8 with TRBJ1-1; D possibly corresponds to TRBD1 (5 bases). Germline values: CDR1 SGHVS, CDR2 FQNEAQ. CDR3 length equals 13 residues. The V end was cut by 4 bases, the J end by 7 bases, with 13 bases between. This CDR3 reads CASSSPSGSEAFF. CDR3 DNA sequence: TGTGCCAGCAGCTCGCCTTCAGGGAGTGAAGCTTTCTTT.

This chain links TRBV6-5 with TRBJ2-3; tentative D call: TRBD1 (6 bases). With 5 bases removed from V and 5 bases from J, the gap between germline ends came to 20 bases. The V gene's germline CDR1 is MNHEY and CDR2 SVGAGI. The CDR3 covers 16 residues. The CDR3 DNA follows: TGTGCCAGCAGTGGAGAGACAGGATCTTGGGGAGATACGCAGTATTTT. This sequence encodes CASSGETGSWGDTQYF.

This clonotype showed up just a few times. V usage is TRBV18 and J usage is TRBJ2-1; D gene unclear. Germline V lookup: CDR1 KGHSH, CDR2 LQKENI. The V end lost 6 bases, the J end lost 8 bases, and 14 bases lay between the germline ends. This CDR3 comprises 13 residues. CDR3 coding DNA: TGTGCCAGCTCTCCTAATCTAGGCGATGAGCAGTTCTTC. Its translation: CASSPNLGDEQFF.

This chain joins TRBV12-3 or TRBV12-4 and TRBJ1-1; possible D gene TRBD1, 6 bases. This CDR3 is 12 amino acids long. The V and J ends lost 1 base and 11 bases respectively, with 11 bases between them. The CDR3 protein is CASSLGGAQAFF. CDR3 nucleotide sequence: TGTGCCAGCAGTTTAGGGGGGGCGCAGGCTTTCTTT.

V and J are TRBV29-1 and TRBJ1-4, with 9 bases lining up with TRBD1. Losses at the gene ends were 7 bases for V and 1 base for J; bases not matched to a gene: 1. This CDR3 is 13 amino acids long. Germline CDR1 SQVTM, CDR2 ANQGSEA. The CDR3 loop reads CSATGGTNEKLFF. Written as DNA, the CDR3 is TGCAGCGCGACAGGGGGAACTAATGAAAAACTGTTTTTT.

The chain is built from TRBV6-5 and TRBJ2-5, with 7 positions matching TRBD1. This CDR3 is built from 12 residues. Germline loops: CDR1 MNHEY, CDR2 SVGAGI. V was clipped by 6 bases and J by 4 bases; unmatched bases: 2. The CDR3: CASRRDRETQYF. The CDR3, as DNA: TGTGCCAGCAGAAGGGACAGAGAGACCCAGTACTTC.

The chain is built from TRBV9 and TRBJ2-3; D is undetermined. CDR3 length: 13 residues. V gave up 2 bases and J gave up 8 bases, with 12 bases separating them. Germline V gene lookup returns CDR1 SGDLS and CDR2 YYNGEE. This CDR3 is CASSVSLDGTQYF. The CDR3 coding sequence is TGTGCCAGCAGCGTTTCCCTAGATGGTACGCAGTATTTT.

The J gene is TRBJ2-2, the V gene TRBV3-1; D gene ambiguous. Germline assignment: CDR1 LGHDT and CDR2 YNNKEL (reference sequence). Trimming stripped 4 bases from V and 5 bases from J, with 11 bases between. The length of the CDR3 is 14 residues. CDR3 in DNA: TGTGCCAGCAGCCTAACATCGTATACCGGGGAGCTGTTTTTT. Protein sequence: CASSLTSYTGELFF.

For the CDR3, the DNA is TGTGCCAGCAGCTTAGAGGGGGGAACTTTCTACAATGAGCAGTACTTC. This encodes CASSLEGGTFYNEQYF. V and J are TRBV11-3 and TRBJ2-1, with a weak D call TRBD2 (6 bases). The tail of the sequence fits TRBJ2-7 better, so the J call may be wrong. The CDR3 is made up of 16 amino acids. The germline V gene encodes CDR1 SGHNT and CDR2 YENEEA.

V and J are TRBV20-1 and TRBJ2-3; TRBD2 is a possible D gene (6 bases). The CDR3 covers 15 residues. Trimming removed 3 bases from V and 1 base from J, with 14 bases in between. Germline lookup yields CDR1 DFQATT and CDR2 SNEGSKA (reference sequence). In DNA, the CDR3 is TGCAGTGCTAGCCCTAGCGATCGCGGCACAGATACGCAGTATTTT. Its protein product is CSASPSDRGTDTQYF.

This clonotype has just one count. The chain combines TRBV10-3 with TRBJ1-5, with D hard to call. V was trimmed by 11 bases and J by 4 bases, leaving 15 bases between them. CDR3 length equals 13 residues. The germline gives CDR1 ENHRY, CDR2 SYGVKD. Here the CDR3 reads CASQTFLNQPQHF. In DNA form, the CDR3 reads TGTGCCTCTCAGACTTTCTTGAATCAGCCCCAGCATTTT.

The chain carries TRBV28 and TRBJ2-3; weak D call: TRBD2 (5 bases). Between the trimmed V and J ends, which lost 7 bases and 3 bases, there was a span of 17 bases. This CDR3 comprises 15 residues. Germline CDR1 is MDHEN and CDR2 is SYDVKM. CDR3: CASNVPVGETDTQYF. In DNA, the CDR3 is TGTGCCAGCAACGTTCCGGTCGGGGAGACAGATACGCAGTATTTT.

The rearrangement uses TRBV3-1 and TRBJ1-2; unclear D gene. V lost 0 bases and J lost 2, with 7 bases in between. CDR3 length: 14 amino acids. In germline, CDR1 is LGHDT, CDR2 YNNKEL (reference sequence). The CDR3 DNA reads TGTGCCAGCAGCCAAGATAACAGAAACTATGGCTACACCTTC. It translates to CASSQDNRNYGYTF.

This chain connects TRBV7-2 to TRBJ2-3; D could derive from TRBD1 or TRBD2 (6 bases each). Trimming shortened V by 2 bases and J by 0 bases, and 18 bases separated the two germline ends. CDR3 size: 18 residues. The germline CDR1 and CDR2 sequences are SGHTA and FQGNSA. In DNA form, the CDR3 reads TGTGCCAGCAGCTTAATGGGGGGCAGGGGAACTAGCACAGATACGCAGTATTTT. Residues: CASSLMGGRGTSTDTQYF.

CDR3 sequence (DNA): TGTGCCAGCAATGGACAGGGGGCCTCCTACGAGCAGTACTTC. Its translation: CASNGQGASYEQYF. The V gene is TRBV6-6, the J gene TRBJ2-7, with 11 bases fitting TRBD1. The V and J ends lost 7 bases and 0 bases, in that order; junction bases with no gene match: 2. The CDR3 extends over 14 amino acids. Germline V gene data show CDR1 as MNHNY and CDR2 as SVGAGI (reference sequence).

There are a few counts of this clonotype. The chain employs TRBV20-1 and TRBJ2-7, with D perhaps TRBD1 (5 bases). V was clipped by 5 bases and J by 0 bases, with 14 bases between them. Germline assignment: CDR1 DFQATT and CDR2 SNEGSKA (reference sequence). This CDR3 is built from 14 residues. CDR3 loop: CSALSRQSSYEQYF. The DNA of the CDR3 is TGCAGTGCTCTTTCCCGACAGAGCTCCTACGAGCAGTACTTC.

This clonotype was observed a single time. This sequence may be a read error, since a much larger clone differs from it by one base. V and J are TRBV7-9 and TRBJ2-3; the D is unclear. The V end lost 8 bases, the J end lost 6 bases, and 9 bases lay between the germline ends. This CDR3 spans 11 amino acids. Germline CDR1 reads SEHNR; CDR2 reads FQNEAQ (reference sequence). CDR3 residues: CASGPSDTQYF. In DNA, the CDR3 is TGTGCCAGCGGCCCCTCGGATACGCAGTATTTT.

The rearrangement uses TRBV7-9 and TRBJ2-3; D is undetermined. V lost 4 bases to trimming and J lost 6 bases, with 14 bases between them. Germline V gives CDR1 SEHNR, CDR2 FQNEAQ (reference sequence). The length of the CDR3 is 14 residues. The CDR3 nucleotides read TGTGCCAGCAGCTCCCGGCCGGGTATGGATACGCAGTATTTT. This translates into CASSSRPGMDTQYF.

The chain uses TRBV4-3 and TRBJ1-1; TRBD1 might be the D (6 bases). CDR3 length equals 16 residues. In germline, CDR1 is LGHNA, CDR2 YSLEER. Trimming took off 1 base at V and 4 bases at J, with 16 bases between the two ends. DNA of the CDR3: TGCGCCAGCAGCCAAGTTTACGGGGGCGCGGGCACTGAAGCTTTCTTT. It codes for CASSQVYGGAGTEAFF.

This clonotype was seen only once. The V call is TRBV2, the J call TRBJ2-7; D unclear. With the DNA end fitting TRBJ2-5 better, the J assignment may be wrong. CDR1 is SNHLY, CDR2 FYNNEI, per germline. The CDR3 runs to 11 residues. CDR3 sequence: CASKREETQYF. DNA for the CDR3: TGTGCCAGCAAGAGAGAAGAGACCCAGTACTTC.

CDR3 region: CASSPSGLGSGRDTQYF. Written as DNA, the CDR3 is TGTGCCAGCAGCCCCTCGGGGTTGGGGTCAGGGAGAGACACTCAGTACTTC. V is TRBV6-1 and J is TRBJ2-4, with D perhaps given as TRBD1 or TRBD2 (5 bases each). The V end lost 6 bases, the J end lost 12 bases, and 30 bases lay between the germline ends. The CDR3 is 17 residues long. Per germline, CDR1 MNHNS and CDR2 SASEGT.

The V call is TRBV4-3, the J call TRBJ2-7, with D perhaps matching TRBD2 (6 bases). The V gene's germline CDR1 is LGHNA and CDR2 YSLEER. The CDR3 runs to 14 residues. Trimming removed 0 bases from V and 4 bases from J, with 10 bases in between. The CDR3 nucleotides are TGCGCCAGCAGCCAAGAACCGGGAGTGTACGAGCAGTACTTC. Translation gives CASSQEPGVYEQYF.

This chain connects TRBV21-1 to TRBJ1-1; the D call in the table, TRBD1, was not verified against the DNA. TRBV21-1 represents a pseudogene. This CDR3 spans 17 amino acids. CDR3 residues: CASSKWGDVTLNTEAFF. The CDR3 DNA is TGTGCCAGCAGCAAATGGGGGGACGTCACACTGAACACTGAAGCTTTCTTT.

This clonotype was picked up a small number of times. V is TRBV4-1 and J is TRBJ2-5; TRBD2 might be the D (6 bases). V gave up 4 bases and J gave up 3 bases, with 15 bases separating them. The germline V gene encodes CDR1 MGHRA and CDR2 YSYEKL. The CDR3 runs 15 residues. CDR3 DNA sequence: TGCGCCAGCAGCCGCACTCCAATAGCGGAAGAGACCCAGTACTTC. Its protein product is CASSRTPIAEETQYF.

The DNA of the CDR3 is TGTGCCACCAGCCCCCTAAGGACAGGGAGTGAAAAACTGTTTTTT. Residues: CATSPLRTGSEKLFF. The V gene is TRBV15, the J gene TRBJ1-4, with 8 bases lining up with TRBD1. V was clipped by 5 bases and J by 7 bases; unmatched bases: 9. This CDR3 is built from 15 residues. Germline CDR1 LNHNV, CDR2 YYDKDF (reference sequence).

The chain uses TRBV11-2 and TRBJ2-5, with 14 nucleotides matching TRBD2. TRBJ2-4 matches the DNA end more closely, so the J call is doubtful. The V gene's germline CDR1 is SGHAT and CDR2 FQNNGV. The CDR3 runs to 21 residues. As DNA, the CDR3 is TGTGCCAGCAGCCCTCCCGGACTAGCGGGAGGTTATCTATGGGCCAAAAACATTCAGTACTTC. Protein product: CASSPPGLAGGYLWAKNIQYF.

The J gene is TRBJ1-2, the V gene TRBV3-1; D gene ambiguous. The CDR3 runs 11 residues. Trimming pared 3 bases from V and 3 bases from J, leaving 2 bases between. CDR1 is LGHDT and CDR2 is YNNKEL in the germline V gene (reference sequence). The CDR3 sequence: CASSHHYGYTF. In DNA, the CDR3 is TGTGCCAGCAGCCATCACTATGGCTACACCTTC.

This chain uses TRBV6-2 or TRBV6-3 with TRBJ1-2; no clear D gene. The germline V and J ends were trimmed by 6 bases and 4 bases, with 21 bases remaining between them. CDR1 MNHEY and CDR2 SVGEGT come from the germline V gene. The CDR3 has 16 residues. CDR3 bases: TGTGCCAGCAGGCCTGGCCAAAGGGATTGGATCTATGGCTACACCTTC. Amino acids: CASRPGQRDWIYGYTF.

This chain uses TRBV7-2 with TRBJ2-1; weak D call: TRBD2 (5 bases). The DNA end favors TRBJ2-7, so the J call may be wrong. Germline V gene sequence: CDR1 SGHTA, CDR2 FQGNSA. This CDR3 has 16 residues. This chain's CDR3 is CASRPLVGSSYNGQYF. CDR3 nucleotide sequence: TGTGCCAGCAGACCGCTCGTGGGGAGTTCCTACAATGGGCAGTACTTC.

The J gene is TRBJ2-7, the V gene TRBV30; the D call may be TRBD1 or TRBD2 (6 bases each). V was clipped by 8 bases and J by 3 bases, with 17 bases between them. The CDR3 loop spans 13 amino acids. CDR1 and CDR2 (germline): GTSNPN, SVGIG (reference sequence). The CDR3 DNA reads TGTGCCCAAGGAAGAGGGGGGAACTACGAGCAGTACTTC. It translates to CAQGRGGNYEQYF.

Regarding this clonotype: One end of the junction varies from germline; a read error may be responsible. This chain links TRBV10-3 with TRBJ2-7; either TRBD1 or TRBD2 may supply D (5 bases each). Germline CDR1 reads ENHRY; CDR2 reads SYGVKD. This CDR3 is built from 15 residues. The CDR3 nucleotides are TGTGCCATCAGACCTAGCAGGGAACCCTCCTGCGAGCAGTACTTC. It specifies CAIRPSREPSCEQYF.

This clonotype was counted a few times. The V and J genes are TRBV7-2 and TRBJ1-1; 10 nucleotides line up with TRBD1. The J segment lost 1 base and the V segment lost 1 base, leaving 9 bases of the junction unmatched. Germline CDR1 SGHTA, CDR2 FQGNSA. This CDR3 contains 18 residues. The DNA of the CDR3 is TGTGCCAGCAGCTTAGGTTTGGGGACAGGGGTCGGGAACACTGAAGCTTTCTTT. This translates into CASSLGLGTGVGNTEAFF.